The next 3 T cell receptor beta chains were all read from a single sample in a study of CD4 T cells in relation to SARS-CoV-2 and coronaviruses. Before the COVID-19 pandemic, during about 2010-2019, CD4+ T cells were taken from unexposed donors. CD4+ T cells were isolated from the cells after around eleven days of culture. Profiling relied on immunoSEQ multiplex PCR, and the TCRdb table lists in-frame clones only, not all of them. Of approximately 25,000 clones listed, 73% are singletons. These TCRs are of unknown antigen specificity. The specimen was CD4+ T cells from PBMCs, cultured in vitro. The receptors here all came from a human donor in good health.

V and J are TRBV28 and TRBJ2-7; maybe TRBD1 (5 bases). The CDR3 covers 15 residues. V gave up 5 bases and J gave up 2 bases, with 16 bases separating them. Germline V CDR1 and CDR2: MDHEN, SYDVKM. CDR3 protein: CASSPRSLTAYEQYF. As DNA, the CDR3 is TGTGCCAGCAGTCCCCGGTCCTTGACAGCCTACGAGCAGTACTTC. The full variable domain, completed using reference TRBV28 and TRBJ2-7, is DVKVTQSSRYLVKRTGEKVFLECVQDMDHENMFWYRQDPGLGLRLIYFSYDVKMKEKGDIPEGYSVSREKKERFSLILESASTNQTSMYLCASSPRSLTAYEQYFGPGTRLTVT.

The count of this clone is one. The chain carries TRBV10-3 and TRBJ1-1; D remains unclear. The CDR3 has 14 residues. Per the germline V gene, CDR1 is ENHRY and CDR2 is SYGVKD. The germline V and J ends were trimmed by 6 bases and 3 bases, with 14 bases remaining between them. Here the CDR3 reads CAIRSEGSHTEAFF. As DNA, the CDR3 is TGTGCCATCAGATCCGAAGGGAGTCACACTGAAGCTTTCTTT.

CDR3 sequence reads: CASRRDRGNEQFF. DNA of the CDR3: TGTGCCAGTCGCCGGGACAGGGGTAATGAGCAGTTCTTC. V is TRBV12-3 or TRBV12-4 and J is TRBJ2-1; 10 nucleotides line up with TRBD1. Trimming at V came to 9 bases and at J to 7 bases, leaving 6 bases not matched to a gene. The CDR3 spans 13 residues.